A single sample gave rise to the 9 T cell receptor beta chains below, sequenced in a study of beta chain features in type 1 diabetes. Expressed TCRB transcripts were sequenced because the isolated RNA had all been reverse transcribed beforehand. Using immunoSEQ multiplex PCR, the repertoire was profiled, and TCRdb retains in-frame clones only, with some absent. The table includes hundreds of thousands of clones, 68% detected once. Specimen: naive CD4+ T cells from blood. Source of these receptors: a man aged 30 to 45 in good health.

This chain's CDR3 is CATSKTGGDQPQHF. CDR3 coding DNA: TGTGCCACCAGCAAGACTGGGGGCGATCAGCCCCAGCATTTT. V usage is TRBV15 and J usage is TRBJ1-5, with D possibly matching TRBD1 (6 bases). V lost 4 bases and J lost 5, with 12 bases in between. Germline values: CDR1 LNHNV, CDR2 YYDKDF (reference sequence). The CDR3 extends over 14 amino acids.

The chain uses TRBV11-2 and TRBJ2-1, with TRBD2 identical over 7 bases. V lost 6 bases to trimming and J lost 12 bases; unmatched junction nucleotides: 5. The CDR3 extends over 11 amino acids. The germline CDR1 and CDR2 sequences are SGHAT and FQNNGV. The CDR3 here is CASSRAGWQFF. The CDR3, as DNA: TGTGCCAGCAGTAGAGCGGGATGGCAGTTCTTC.

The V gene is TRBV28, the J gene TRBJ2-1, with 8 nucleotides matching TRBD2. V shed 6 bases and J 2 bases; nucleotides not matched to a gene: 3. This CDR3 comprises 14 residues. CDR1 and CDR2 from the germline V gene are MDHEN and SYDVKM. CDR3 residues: CASRGSGAYNEQFF. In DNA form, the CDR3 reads TGTGCCAGCAGGGGTAGCGGGGCCTACAATGAGCAGTTCTTC.

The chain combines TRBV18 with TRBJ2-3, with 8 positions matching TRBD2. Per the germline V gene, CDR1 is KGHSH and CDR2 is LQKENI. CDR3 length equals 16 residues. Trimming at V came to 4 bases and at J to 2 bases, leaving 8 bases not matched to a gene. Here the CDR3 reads CASSRITSGFTDTQYF. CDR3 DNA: TGTGCCAGCTCACGAATAACTAGCGGATTCACAGATACGCAGTATTTT.

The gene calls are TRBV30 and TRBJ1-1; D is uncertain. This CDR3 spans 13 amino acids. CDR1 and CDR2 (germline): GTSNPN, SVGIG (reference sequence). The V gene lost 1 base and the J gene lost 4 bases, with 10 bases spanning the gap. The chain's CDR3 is CAWSGNAGTEAFF. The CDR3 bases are TGTGCCTGGAGTGGGAATGCGGGCACTGAAGCTTTCTTT.

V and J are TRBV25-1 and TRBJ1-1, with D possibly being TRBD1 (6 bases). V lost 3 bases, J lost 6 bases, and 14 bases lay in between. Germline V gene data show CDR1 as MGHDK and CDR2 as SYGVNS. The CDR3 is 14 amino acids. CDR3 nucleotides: TGTGCCAGCAGTGACCACAGGGTATCCGCTGAAGCTTTCTTT. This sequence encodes CASSDHRVSAEAFF. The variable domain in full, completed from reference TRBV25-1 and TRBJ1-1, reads EADIYQTPRYLVIGTGKKITLECSQTMGHDKMYWYQQDPGMELHLIHYSYGVNSTEKGDLSSESTVSRIRTEHFPLTLESARPSHTSQYLCASSDHRVSAEAFFGQGTRLTVV.

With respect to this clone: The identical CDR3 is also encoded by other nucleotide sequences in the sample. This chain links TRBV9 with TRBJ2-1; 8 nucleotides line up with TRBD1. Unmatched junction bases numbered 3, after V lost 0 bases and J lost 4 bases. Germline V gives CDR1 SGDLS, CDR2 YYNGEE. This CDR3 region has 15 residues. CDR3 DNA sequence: TGTGCCAGCAGCGTAGTCGGACAGGGATACAATGAGCAGTTCTTC. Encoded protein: CASSVVGQGYNEQFF.

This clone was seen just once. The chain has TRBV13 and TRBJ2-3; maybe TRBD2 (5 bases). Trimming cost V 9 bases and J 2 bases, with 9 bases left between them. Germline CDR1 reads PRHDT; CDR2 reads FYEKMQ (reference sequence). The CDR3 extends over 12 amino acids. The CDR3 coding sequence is TGTGCCAGTCTCCGGGACACAGATACGCAGTATTTT. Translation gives CASLRDTDTQYF.

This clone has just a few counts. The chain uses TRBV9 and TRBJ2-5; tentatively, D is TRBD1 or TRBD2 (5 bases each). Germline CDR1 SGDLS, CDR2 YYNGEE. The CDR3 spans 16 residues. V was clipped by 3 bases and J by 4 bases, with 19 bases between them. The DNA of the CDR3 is TGTGCCAGCAGCGCATCCTCCCCGGGGACCAGAGAGACCCAGTACTTC. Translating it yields CASSASSPGTRETQYF.